Sequencing of this T cell receptor beta chain was carried out in a study of blood T cells in healthy people across ages. General observations from the study: Diversity was estimated from one million T cells, and these estimates were considered underestimates. Any conclusive comparison of naive versus antigen-experienced cells was prevented by using unsorted PBMCs.

Sample-barcoded 5' priming and a J-beta primer mix drove a second PCR of about 6 to 12 cycles. Using its own MiXCR run on the 5' RACE reads, TCRdb lists one record per CDR3 protein. In the table there are fewer than 950,000 distinct CDR3 sequences, approximately 55% of which are singletons. The CDR3 contains 15 residues. Germline-derived CDR1 and CDR2 are SQVTM and ANQGSEA. As for this clonotype: Its target is not known.

The sequence was collected from a man older than 75 in good health. The sample taken for sequencing was blood. The chain recombines TRBV29-1 with TRBJ2-5, with D possibly TRBD1 on 6 matching bases. The J call is uncertain, as TRBJ2-7 better fits the DNA end. CDR3 DNA sequence: TGCAGCGCCCAGAGTCCCTCAGGGAAAGGGGGCGAGCAGTACTTC. Amino acid sequence: CSAQSPSGKGGEQYF.